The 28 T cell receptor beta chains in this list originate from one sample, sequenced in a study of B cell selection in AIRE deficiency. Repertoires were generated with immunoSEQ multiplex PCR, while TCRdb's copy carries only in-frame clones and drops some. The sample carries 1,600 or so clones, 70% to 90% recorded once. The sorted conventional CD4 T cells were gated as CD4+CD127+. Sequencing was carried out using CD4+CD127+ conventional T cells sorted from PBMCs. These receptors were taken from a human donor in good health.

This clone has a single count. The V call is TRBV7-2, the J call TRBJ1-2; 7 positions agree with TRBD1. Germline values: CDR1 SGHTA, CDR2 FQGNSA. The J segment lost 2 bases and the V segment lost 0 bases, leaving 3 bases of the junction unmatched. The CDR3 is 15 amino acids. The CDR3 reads CASSLAGTANYGYTF. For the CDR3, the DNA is TGTGCCAGCAGCTTAGCGGGGACAGCAAACTATGGCTACACCTTC.

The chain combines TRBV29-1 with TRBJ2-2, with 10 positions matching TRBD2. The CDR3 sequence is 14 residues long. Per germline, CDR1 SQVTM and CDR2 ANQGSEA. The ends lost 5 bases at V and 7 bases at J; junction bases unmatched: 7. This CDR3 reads CSVRGTSVIGELFF. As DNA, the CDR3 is TGCAGCGTTAGGGGGACTAGCGTCATCGGGGAGCTGTTTTTT.

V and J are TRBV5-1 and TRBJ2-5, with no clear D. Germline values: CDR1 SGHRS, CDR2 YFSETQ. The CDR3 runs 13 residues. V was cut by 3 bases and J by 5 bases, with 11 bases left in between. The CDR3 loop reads CASSYRVLETQYF. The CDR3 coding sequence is TGCGCCAGCAGCTACCGGGTCCTCGAGACCCAGTACTTC.

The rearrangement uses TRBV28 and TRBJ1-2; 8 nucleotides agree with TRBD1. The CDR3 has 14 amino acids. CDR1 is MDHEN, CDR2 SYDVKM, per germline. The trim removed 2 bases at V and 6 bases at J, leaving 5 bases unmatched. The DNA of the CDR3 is TGTGCCAGCAGTTTACGACAGGGGAGGAATGGCTACACCTTC. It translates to CASSLRQGRNGYTF.

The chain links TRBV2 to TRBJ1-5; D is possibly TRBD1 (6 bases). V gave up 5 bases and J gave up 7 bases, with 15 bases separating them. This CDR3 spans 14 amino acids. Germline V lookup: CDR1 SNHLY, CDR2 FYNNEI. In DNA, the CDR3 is TGTGCCAGCAGTCAAACAGGGAACCAACAGCCCCAGCATTTT. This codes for CASSQTGNQQPQHF.

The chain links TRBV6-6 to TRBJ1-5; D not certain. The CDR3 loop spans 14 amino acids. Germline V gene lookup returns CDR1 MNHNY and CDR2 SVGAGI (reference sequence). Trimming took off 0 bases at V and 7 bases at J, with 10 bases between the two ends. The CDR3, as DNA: TGTGCCAGCAGTTACTCTGGGTATGACCAGCCCCAGCATTTT. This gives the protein CASSYSGYDQPQHF.

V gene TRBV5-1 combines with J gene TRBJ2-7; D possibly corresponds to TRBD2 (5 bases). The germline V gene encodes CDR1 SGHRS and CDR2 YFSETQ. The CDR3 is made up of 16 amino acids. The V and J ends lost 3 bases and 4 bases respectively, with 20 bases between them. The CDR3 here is CASSYEGTLRGYEQYF. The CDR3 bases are TGCGCCAGCAGCTACGAGGGAACCCTTAGAGGATACGAGCAGTACTTC.

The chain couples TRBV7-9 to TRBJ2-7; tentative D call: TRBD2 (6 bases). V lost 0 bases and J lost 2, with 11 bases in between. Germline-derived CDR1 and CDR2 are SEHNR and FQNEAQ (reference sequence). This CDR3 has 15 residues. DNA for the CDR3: TGTGCCAGCAGCTTAGCTGGCGGGAAGACCTACGAGCAGTACTTC. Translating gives CASSLAGGKTYEQYF.

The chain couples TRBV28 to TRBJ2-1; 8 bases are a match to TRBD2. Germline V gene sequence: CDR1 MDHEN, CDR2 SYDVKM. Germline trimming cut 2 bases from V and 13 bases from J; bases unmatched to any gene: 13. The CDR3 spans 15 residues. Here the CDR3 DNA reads TGTGCCAGCAGTTTAAGGGCCGGGCTAGCGGGTACCCAGTTCTTC. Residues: CASSLRAGLAGTQFF.

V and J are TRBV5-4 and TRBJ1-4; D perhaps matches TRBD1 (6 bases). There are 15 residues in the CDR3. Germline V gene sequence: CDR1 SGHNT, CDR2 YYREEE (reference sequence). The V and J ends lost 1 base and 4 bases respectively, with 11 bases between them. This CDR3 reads CASSLKTGVNEKLFF. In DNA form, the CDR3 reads TGTGCCAGCAGCTTGAAGACAGGAGTTAATGAAAAACTGTTTTTT.

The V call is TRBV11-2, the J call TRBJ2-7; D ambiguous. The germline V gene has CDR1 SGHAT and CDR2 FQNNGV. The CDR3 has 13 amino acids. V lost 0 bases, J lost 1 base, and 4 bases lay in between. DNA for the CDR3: TGTGCCAGCAGCTTAGAAGGATCCTACGAGCAGTACTTC. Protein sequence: CASSLEGSYEQYF.

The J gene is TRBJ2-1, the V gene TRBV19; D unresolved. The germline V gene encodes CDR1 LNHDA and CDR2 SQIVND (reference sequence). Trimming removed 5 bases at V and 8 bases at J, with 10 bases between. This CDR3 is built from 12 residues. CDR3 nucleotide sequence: TGTGCCAGTAGTGAAAGTGGCGATGAGCAGTTCTTC. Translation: CASSESGDEQFF.

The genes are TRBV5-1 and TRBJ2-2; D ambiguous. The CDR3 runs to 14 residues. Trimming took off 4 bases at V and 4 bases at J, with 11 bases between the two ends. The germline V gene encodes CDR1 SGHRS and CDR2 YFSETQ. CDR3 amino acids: CASSPGLSTGELFF. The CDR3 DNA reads TGCGCCAGCAGCCCCGGCCTTAGCACCGGGGAGCTGTTTTTT.

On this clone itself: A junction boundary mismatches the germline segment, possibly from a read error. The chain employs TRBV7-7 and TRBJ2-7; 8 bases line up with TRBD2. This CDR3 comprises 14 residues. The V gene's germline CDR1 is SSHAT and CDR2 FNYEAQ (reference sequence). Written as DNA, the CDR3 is TGTGCTAGCAGCCCGGGACTAGGTCCCTACGAGCAGTACTTC. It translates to CASSPGLGPYEQYF.

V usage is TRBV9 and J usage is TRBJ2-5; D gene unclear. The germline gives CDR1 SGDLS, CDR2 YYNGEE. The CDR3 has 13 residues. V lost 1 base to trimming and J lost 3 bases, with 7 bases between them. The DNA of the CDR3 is TGTGCCAGCAGCGTATCAGTAGAAGAGACCCAGTACTTC. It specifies CASSVSVEETQYF.

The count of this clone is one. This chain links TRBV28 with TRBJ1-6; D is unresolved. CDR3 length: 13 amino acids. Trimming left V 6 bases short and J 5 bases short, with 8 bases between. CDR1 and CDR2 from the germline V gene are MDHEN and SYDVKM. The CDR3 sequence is CASSGQNNSPLHF. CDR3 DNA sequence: TGTGCCAGCAGCGGGCAGAATAATTCACCCCTCCACTTT.

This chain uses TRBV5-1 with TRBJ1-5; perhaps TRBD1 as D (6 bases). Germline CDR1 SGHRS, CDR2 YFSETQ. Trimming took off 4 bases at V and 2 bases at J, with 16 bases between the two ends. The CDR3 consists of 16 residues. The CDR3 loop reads CASSSGRKGGNQPQHF. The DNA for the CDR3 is TGCGCCAGCAGCAGCGGGAGGAAGGGGGGCAATCAGCCCCAGCATTTT.

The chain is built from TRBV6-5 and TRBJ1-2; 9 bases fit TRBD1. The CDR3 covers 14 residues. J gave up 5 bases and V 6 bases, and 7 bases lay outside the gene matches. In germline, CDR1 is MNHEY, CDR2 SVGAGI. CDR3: CASRGTGRRYGYTF. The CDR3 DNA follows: TGTGCCAGCAGAGGGACAGGGCGGAGGTATGGCTACACCTTC.

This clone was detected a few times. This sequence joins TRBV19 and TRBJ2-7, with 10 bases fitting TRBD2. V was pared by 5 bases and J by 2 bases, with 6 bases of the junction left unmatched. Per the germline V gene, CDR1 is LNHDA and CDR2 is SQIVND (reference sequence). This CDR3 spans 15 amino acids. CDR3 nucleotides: TGTGCCAGTAGTGACAGCGGGAGGGCTACCTACGAGCAGTACTTC. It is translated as CASSDSGRATYEQYF.

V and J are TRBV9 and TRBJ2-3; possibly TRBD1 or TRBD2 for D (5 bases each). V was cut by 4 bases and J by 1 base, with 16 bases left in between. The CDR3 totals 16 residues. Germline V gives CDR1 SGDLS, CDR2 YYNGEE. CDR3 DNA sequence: TGTGCCAGCAGCCTGGACGTAGAGGGACGCACAGATACGCAGTATTTT. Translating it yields CASSLDVEGRTDTQYF. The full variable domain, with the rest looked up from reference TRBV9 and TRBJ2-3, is DSGVTQTPKHLITATGQRVTLRCSPRSGDLSVYWYQQSLDQGLQFLIQYYNGEERAKGNILERFSAQQFPDLHSELNLSSLELGDSALYFCASSLDVEGRTDTQYFGPGTRLTVL.

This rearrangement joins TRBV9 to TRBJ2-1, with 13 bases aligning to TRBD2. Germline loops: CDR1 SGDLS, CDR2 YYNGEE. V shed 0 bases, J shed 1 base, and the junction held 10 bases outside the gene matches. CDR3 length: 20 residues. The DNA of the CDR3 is TGTGCCAGCAGCGTAGGTTCTGGAGGGGGACTAGCGGGATCCTACAATGAGCAGTTCTTC. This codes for CASSVGSGGGLAGSYNEQFF.

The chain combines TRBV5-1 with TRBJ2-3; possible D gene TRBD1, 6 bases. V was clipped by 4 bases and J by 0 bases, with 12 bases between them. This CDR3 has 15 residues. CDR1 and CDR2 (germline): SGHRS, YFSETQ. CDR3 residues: CASSRGGFSTDTQYF. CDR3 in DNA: TGCGCCAGCAGCCGAGGGGGATTTAGCACAGATACGCAGTATTTT.

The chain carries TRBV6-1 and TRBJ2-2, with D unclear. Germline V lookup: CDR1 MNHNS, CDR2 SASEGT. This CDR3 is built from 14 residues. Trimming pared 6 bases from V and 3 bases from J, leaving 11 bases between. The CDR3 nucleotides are TGTGCCAGCAGCCCCCCGAGGTACACCGGGGAGCTGTTTTTT. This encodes CASSPPRYTGELFF.

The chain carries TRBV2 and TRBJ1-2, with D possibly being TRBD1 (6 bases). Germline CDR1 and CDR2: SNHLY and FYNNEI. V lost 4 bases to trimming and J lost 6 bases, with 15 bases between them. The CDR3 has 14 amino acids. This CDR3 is CASSVQGDLDGYTF. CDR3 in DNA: TGTGCCAGCAGTGTACAGGGAGATTTGGATGGCTACACCTTC.

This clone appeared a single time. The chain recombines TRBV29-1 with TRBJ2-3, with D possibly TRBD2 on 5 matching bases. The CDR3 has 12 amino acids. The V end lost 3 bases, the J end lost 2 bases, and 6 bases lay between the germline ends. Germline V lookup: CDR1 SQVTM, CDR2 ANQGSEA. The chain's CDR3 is CSVDRDTDTQYF. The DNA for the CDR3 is TGCAGCGTTGATCGGGACACAGATACGCAGTATTTT.

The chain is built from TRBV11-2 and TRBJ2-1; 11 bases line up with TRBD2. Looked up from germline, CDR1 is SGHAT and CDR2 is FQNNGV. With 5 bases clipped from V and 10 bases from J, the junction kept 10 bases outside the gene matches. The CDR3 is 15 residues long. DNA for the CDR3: TGTGCCAGCAGCGAAGGAAGCCTAGCGGGAGGCGAGCAGTTCTTC. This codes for CASSEGSLAGGEQFF.

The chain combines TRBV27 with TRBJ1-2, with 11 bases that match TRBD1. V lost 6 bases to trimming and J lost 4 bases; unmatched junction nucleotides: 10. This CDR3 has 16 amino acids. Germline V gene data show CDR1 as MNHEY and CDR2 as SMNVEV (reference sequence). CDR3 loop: CASSSLRTGGTYGYTF. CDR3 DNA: TGTGCCAGCAGCAGTTTACGGACAGGGGGCACCTATGGCTACACCTTC.

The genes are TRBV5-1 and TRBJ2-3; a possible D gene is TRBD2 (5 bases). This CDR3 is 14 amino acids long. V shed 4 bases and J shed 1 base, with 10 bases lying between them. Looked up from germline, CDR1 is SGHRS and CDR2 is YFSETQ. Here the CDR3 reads CASSQDWGTDTQYF. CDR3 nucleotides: TGCGCCAGCAGCCAGGACTGGGGCACAGATACGCAGTATTTT.